Shown below are 15 T cell receptor beta chains from a single sample sequenced in a study of blood T cell repertoires in COVID-19. Generated by immunoSEQ multiplex PCR, the TCRdb table keeps only in-frame clones and is missing some. Altogether 430,000 or so clones are present, roughly 89% being singletons, with the ten largest covering roughly 0.87%. The sample was peripheral blood. The receptors come from a man aged 18 to 29 with COVID-19, enrolled during active disease.

The chain uses TRBV29-1 and TRBJ2-1; 9 bases fit TRBD2. The germline gives CDR1 SQVTM, CDR2 ANQGSEA. V lost 0 bases to trimming and J lost 5 bases; unmatched junction nucleotides: 8. CDR3 length equals 16 residues. CDR3 sequence reads: CSVEDRGSGSHNEQFF. Written as DNA, the CDR3 is TGCAGCGTTGAAGATAGGGGTAGCGGGAGCCACAATGAGCAGTTCTTC.

This clone has a single count. V is TRBV15 and J is TRBJ2-7; a possible D gene is TRBD2 (5 bases). The V gene lost 5 bases and the J gene lost 1 base, with 9 bases spanning the gap. This CDR3 spans 13 amino acids. Germline assignment: CDR1 LNHNV and CDR2 YYDKDF (reference sequence). The DNA for the CDR3 is TGTGCCACCAGCTCCGGGAAGTCCTACGAGCAGTACTTC. It codes for CATSSGKSYEQYF.

This clone is a singleton in its sample. Other DNA sequences in the same sample also yield this CDR3. V is TRBV27 and J is TRBJ2-1; TRBD2 agrees at 14 bases. Trimming took 4 bases from V and 7 from J; bases not matched to a gene: 3. The CDR3 runs 15 residues. The germline V gene has CDR1 MNHEY and CDR2 SMNVEV (reference sequence). The DNA of the CDR3 is TGTGCCAGCAGTTCCGGGACTAGCGGGAGAAATGAGCAGTTCTTC. Its protein product is CASSSGTSGRNEQFF.

V gene TRBV5-4 combines with J gene TRBJ1-2, with D unclear. With 2 bases removed from V and 2 bases from J, the gap between germline ends came to 10 bases. CDR1 SGHNT and CDR2 YYREEE come from the germline V gene (reference sequence). The CDR3 contains 14 residues. CDR3 DNA: TGTGCCAGCAGCTTCGGGAGGGAAAACTATGGCTACACCTTC. This codes for CASSFGRENYGYTF. The variable domain in full, completed from reference TRBV5-4 and TRBJ1-2, reads ETGVTQSPTHLIKTRGQQVTLRCSSQSGHNTVSWYQQALGQGPQFIFQYYREEENGRGNFPPRFSGLQFPNYSSELNVNALELDDSALYLCASSFGRENYGYTFGSGTRLTVV.

The chain employs TRBV10-1 and TRBJ2-7; D perhaps matches TRBD1 (6 bases). The germline gives CDR1 WNHNN, CDR2 SYGVQD (reference sequence). Trimming cost V 5 bases and J 1 base, with 9 bases left between them. This CDR3 contains 13 residues. CDR3 in DNA: TGCGCCAGCAGTAGAGGACAGTCCTACGAGCAGTACTTC. Encoded protein: CASSRGQSYEQYF.

The chain carries TRBV9 and TRBJ2-7; 8 nucleotides agree with TRBD2. The CDR3 is 17 amino acids. Germline values: CDR1 SGDLS, CDR2 YYNGEE. V lost 0 bases and J lost 5; bases outside the gene matches: 13. CDR3 sequence (DNA): TGTGCCAGCAGCGTAGGTACACCGGGACTAGGGATCCACGAGCAGTACTTC. Amino acid sequence: CASSVGTPGLGIHEQYF.

This rearrangement joins TRBV5-6 to TRBJ2-2; 8 bases line up with TRBD1. CDR1 is SGHDT, CDR2 YYEEEE, per germline. This CDR3 is 16 amino acids long. Trimming at V came to 7 bases and at J to 3 bases, leaving 11 bases not matched to a gene. The CDR3 spells CASVKQGVWDTGELFF. The CDR3, as DNA: TGTGCCAGCGTAAAACAGGGGGTGTGGGACACCGGGGAGCTGTTTTTT.

The chain links TRBV15 to TRBJ2-1; D not resolved. The V gene lost 8 bases and the J gene lost 6 bases, with 14 bases spanning the gap. Germline CDR1 reads LNHNV; CDR2 reads YYDKDF (reference sequence). CDR3 length: 13 amino acids. The CDR3 region is CATATGPGNEQFF. DNA for the CDR3: TGTGCCACCGCCACTGGGCCCGGCAATGAGCAGTTCTTC.

This chain connects TRBV19 to TRBJ2-1, with TRBD2 matching 8 bases. Trimming took 4 bases from V and 2 from J; bases not matched to a gene: 7. The germline gives CDR1 LNHDA, CDR2 SQIVND (reference sequence). CDR3 length: 16 amino acids. The CDR3: CASSKPGLGTYNEQFF. The CDR3, as DNA: TGTGCCAGTAGTAAACCGGGACTAGGAACCTACAATGAGCAGTTCTTC.

This clone was counted a few times. The chain uses TRBV15 and TRBJ1-1; no clear D gene. The germline V gene has CDR1 LNHNV and CDR2 YYDKDF (reference sequence). This CDR3 region has 16 residues. Trimming shortened V by 3 bases and J by 1 base, and 15 bases separated the two germline ends. CDR3 sequence reads: CATSRMPAGRNTEAFF. The CDR3 nucleotides are TGTGCCACCAGCAGGATGCCGGCGGGTCGGAACACTGAAGCTTTCTTT.

The J gene is TRBJ2-1, the V gene TRBV4-1; 8 nucleotides align to TRBD2. V gave up 3 bases and J gave up 4 bases; unmatched junction bases: 8. The CDR3 loop spans 16 amino acids. Looked up from germline, CDR1 is MGHRA and CDR2 is YSYEKL. CDR3 sequence reads: CASSHKAGVAYNEQFF. The CDR3 DNA sequence: TGCGCCAGCAGCCATAAAGCGGGAGTCGCGTACAATGAGCAGTTCTTC.

The chain joins TRBV24-1 to TRBJ1-2; D remains unclear. This CDR3 contains 12 residues. The V gene lost 4 bases and the J gene lost 4 bases, with 6 bases spanning the gap. Germline V gene lookup returns CDR1 KGHDR and CDR2 SFDVKD. The CDR3 loop is CATSDAGYGYTF. CDR3 in DNA: TGTGCCACCAGTGACGCAGGCTATGGCTACACCTTC.

The CDR3, as DNA: TGCGCCAGCAGCTCCCGACAGGCTAACACCGGGGAGCTGTTTTTT. Residues: CASSSRQANTGELFF. V gene TRBV4-1 combines with J gene TRBJ2-2; D possibly corresponds to TRBD1 (6 bases). This CDR3 region has 15 residues. With 5 bases removed from V and 2 bases from J, the gap between germline ends came to 12 bases. Looked up from germline, CDR1 is MGHRA and CDR2 is YSYEKL.

The J gene is TRBJ2-3, the V gene TRBV7-2; TRBD2 agrees at 9 bases. V trimming: 5 bases; J trimming: 7 bases; junction bases outside the gene matches: 4. Germline CDR1 reads SGHTA; CDR2 reads FQGNSA. This CDR3 has 13 residues. CDR3 nucleotides: TGTGCCAGCAGCAATAGCGGGAGAAATACGCAGTATTTT. This translates into CASSNSGRNTQYF. Full variable domain (outside the CDR3, taken from reference TRBV7-2 and TRBJ2-3): GAGVSQSPSNKVTEKGKDVELRCDPISGHTALYWYRQSLGQGLEFLIYFQGNSAPDKSGLPSDRFSAERTGGSVSTLTIQRTQQEDSAVYLCASSNSGRNTQYFGPGTRLTVL.

This rearrangement joins TRBV6-5 to TRBJ2-7, with D maybe TRBD1 (6 bases). There are 14 residues in the CDR3. Germline V CDR1 and CDR2: MNHEY, SVGAGI. The ends were cut back, 6 bases at V and 3 bases at J, with 15 bases in the middle. The CDR3 DNA follows: TGTGCCAGCAGCCCCGGGACATTTTACTACGAGCAGTACTTC. Its protein is CASSPGTFYYEQYF.